What follows is one T cell receptor beta chain and its context. Its antigen remains unknown. These data come from a study of radiotherapy plus CTLA-4 blockade in lung cancer. In the study overall: Objective response rate was over 15%; disease control rate, 25% to 35%.

The CDR3 runs to 15 residues. Germline CDR1 SGHTA, CDR2 FQGTGA. Trimming removed 5 bases from V and 5 bases from J; junction bases left unmatched: 8. Findings and limits, study-wide: Response was reportedly best predicted by early blood T cell clone dynamics, with interferon-beta. Tumor-origin TCR clones grew in blood after radiotherapy plus ipilimumab.

Chemo-refractory metastatic non-small-cell lung cancer patients underwent focal radiation alongside CTLA-4 blockade with ipilimumab. Sequencing used immunoSEQ multiplex PCR; TCRdb keeps in-frame clones, though not all of them. The data show roughly 120,000 clones, with more than 75% seen just once and 3.3% held by the top ten. The sequencing here drew on peripheral blood, taken from a patient treated with radiotherapy plus ipilimumab. The genes are TRBV7-3 and TRBJ2-1, with 8 bases fitting TRBD2. The source is a human donor with non-small cell lung cancer that progressed on radiotherapy plus ipilimumab. Some clones in this sample may be carry-over from other donors' samples. This CDR3 is CASSASGTRDNEQFF. In DNA form, the CDR3 reads TGTGCCAGCAGCGCATCCGGGACTAGGGACAATGAGCAGTTCTTC.